The 8 T cell receptor beta chains below were found in one sample sequenced in a study of technical replicates of blood from a handful of donors. Profiled with immunoSEQ multiplex PCR; TCRdb holds only in-frame clones, not every one. Of 75,000 to 95,000 clones listed, 95% to 97% were seen once; the top ten hold approximately 0.35%. The material sequenced was T cells isolated from PBMCs. All receptors derive from a human donor in good health.

This sequence joins TRBV27 and TRBJ1-4; TRBD1 matches at 8 bases. The junction had 5 bases not matched to a gene; V was cut back by 3 bases and J by 8 bases. The germline V gene encodes CDR1 MNHEY and CDR2 SMNVEV (reference sequence). This CDR3 is built from 14 residues. DNA of the CDR3: TGTGCCAGCAGTTTGGCAGGGGGCAGGGAAAAACTGTTTTTT. It translates to CASSLAGGREKLFF.

The CDR3 DNA is TGTGCCAGCAGCTTGTACAGGGGGCTCGATGAGCAGTTCTTC. The encoded protein is CASSLYRGLDEQFF. The chain has TRBV12-1 and TRBJ2-1; the tabulated D call, TRBD1, remains unverified against the DNA. TRBV12-1 is labeled a pseudogene. The CDR3 length is 14 residues.

The chain is built from TRBV6-5 and TRBJ2-7; tentatively, D is TRBD2 (6 bases). The germline CDR1 and CDR2 sequences are MNHEY and SVGAGI. Trimming stripped 6 bases from V and 3 bases from J, with 15 bases between. This CDR3 is built from 14 residues. CDR3 nucleotide sequence: TGTGCCAGCAGCAGGGACTGGGGGTTCTACGAGCAGTACTTC. Its protein is CASSRDWGFYEQYF.

This chain joins TRBV4-2 and TRBJ2-3; D possibly corresponds to TRBD1 (6 bases). Germline-derived CDR1 and CDR2 are LGHNA and YNFKEQ. V was clipped by 6 bases and J by 0 bases, with 16 bases between them. The CDR3 is 16 residues long. The DNA of the CDR3 is TGTGCCAGCAGACAACATAGGGGGTCGAGCACAGATACGCAGTATTTT. The encoded protein is CASRQHRGSSTDTQYF.

The rearrangement joins TRBV6-4 to TRBJ2-3, with TRBD2 matching over 7 bases. The CDR3 sequence is 19 residues long. J was trimmed by 5 bases and V by 1 base; bases with no gene match: 18. The germline V gene has CDR1 MRHNA and CDR2 SNTAGT. The CDR3 region is CASSDFSGGGGRIGDTQYF. CDR3 bases: TGTGCCAGCAGTGACTTTTCCGGCGGTGGCGGGAGAATTGGAGATACGCAGTATTTT.

This chain uses TRBV7-2 with TRBJ2-7; 7 nucleotides align to TRBD1. The CDR3 sequence is 15 residues long. Germline V CDR1 and CDR2: SGHTA, FQGNSA. Unmatched junction bases numbered 4, after V lost 0 bases and J lost 2 bases. The CDR3 DNA reads as TGTGCCAGCAGCTTAGCTCCGGGACAGCCCTACGAGCAGTACTTC. This gives the protein CASSLAPGQPYEQYF.

The CDR3 sequence is CASSLGENNEQFF. The CDR3, as DNA: TGTGCCAGCAGCTTAGGTGAGAACAATGAGCAGTTCTTC. The chain joins TRBV7-6 to TRBJ2-1; D remains unclear. This CDR3 has 13 amino acids. Looked up from germline, CDR1 is SGHVS and CDR2 is FNYEAQ. Trimming left V 1 base short and J 5 bases short, with 6 bases between.

The chain joins TRBV9 to TRBJ2-7; D is uncertain. V shed 0 bases and J shed 7 bases, with 11 bases lying between them. The germline V gene has CDR1 SGDLS and CDR2 YYNGEE. The CDR3 has 13 residues. The CDR3 protein is CASSVEARREQYF. DNA of the CDR3: TGTGCCAGCAGCGTAGAAGCGAGAAGGGAGCAGTACTTC.